A single sample gave rise to the 27 T cell receptor beta chains below, sequenced in a study of T cell changes during pregnancy in multiple sclerosis. This table comes from immunoSEQ multiplex PCR, and its TCRdb copy is limited to in-frame clones, with some not included. The sample shows 45,000 or so clones, about 95% of them seen only once. Sample: peripheral blood, taken in the second trimester of pregnancy. The receptors originated from a female donor with multiple sclerosis, enrolled in a pregnancy study.

V usage is TRBV7-2 and J usage is TRBJ2-7, with 10 bases matching TRBD2. This CDR3 has 16 residues. Losses at the gene ends were 4 bases for V and 5 bases for J; bases not matched to a gene: 11. Germline V gene data show CDR1 as SGHTA and CDR2 as FQGNSA. The CDR3 DNA reads TGTGCCAGCAGCTCAGGGCTAGCGGGGGTTCTCGACGAGCAGTACTTC. This sequence encodes CASSSGLAGVLDEQYF. The full variable domain, rest sourced from reference TRBV7-2 and TRBJ2-7, is GAGVSQSPSNKVTEKGKDVELRCDPISGHTALYWYRQSLGQGLEFLIYFQGNSAPDKSGLPSDRFSAERTGGSVSTLTIQRTQQEDSAVYLCASSSGLAGVLDEQYFGPGTRLTVT.

V gene TRBV9 combines with J gene TRBJ2-5, with TRBD2 identical over 14 bases. CDR1 SGDLS and CDR2 YYNGEE come from the germline V gene. After removal of 3 bases from V and 7 bases from J, the junction contained 11 bases not matched to a gene. CDR3 size: 17 residues. The CDR3 protein is CASSGLTSGGALGTQYF. In DNA, the CDR3 is TGTGCCAGCAGCGGACTGACTAGCGGGGGGGCGCTCGGGACCCAGTACTTC.

This chain joins TRBV9 and TRBJ1-2; TRBD1 is a possible D gene (6 bases). Trimming shortened V by 2 bases and J by 4 bases, and 12 bases separated the two germline ends. Germline values: CDR1 SGDLS, CDR2 YYNGEE. This CDR3 is 14 amino acids long. Here the CDR3 reads CASSVGRGAYGYTF. Here the CDR3 DNA reads TGTGCCAGCAGCGTGGGGAGGGGGGCCTATGGCTACACCTTC.

The chain recombines TRBV21-1 with TRBJ1-5; TRBD1, as called in the table, went unchecked against the DNA. TRBV21-1 is termed a pseudogene. This CDR3 is 13 amino acids long. The CDR3: CASSKQGIGPQHF. The CDR3 region has the DNA TGTGCCAGCAGCAAACAGGGTATAGGGCCCCAGCATTTT.

This clone was picked up one time. The chain recombines TRBV7-9 with TRBJ2-7, with 9 bases aligning to TRBD1. Germline-derived CDR1 and CDR2 are SEHNR and FQNEAQ (reference sequence). V was pared by 2 bases and J by 4 bases, with 6 bases of the junction left unmatched. The CDR3 has 15 residues. In DNA form, the CDR3 reads TGTGCCAGCAGCTTAACGGGACAGGGAGGGTACGAGCAGTACTTC. This encodes CASSLTGQGGYEQYF.

This chain uses TRBV4-1 with TRBJ2-1; possible D gene TRBD2, 6 bases. The CDR3 consists of 18 residues. Germline assignment: CDR1 MGHRA and CDR2 YSYEKL. Trimming stripped 0 bases from V and 0 bases from J, with 15 bases between. CDR3 loop: CASSQDPGRPSSYNEQFF. In DNA form, the CDR3 reads TGCGCCAGCAGCCAAGATCCAGGGAGGCCGAGCTCCTACAATGAGCAGTTCTTC.

The J gene is TRBJ2-1, the V gene TRBV7-3; 9 positions match TRBD1. The V and J ends lost 4 bases and 5 bases, in that order; junction bases with no gene match: 12. CDR3 length equals 17 residues. Per the germline V gene, CDR1 is SGHTA and CDR2 is FQGTGA. The CDR3 nucleotides are TGTGCCAGCAGCTCTCCTCCGGGACAGGGTTTCAACAATGAGCAGTTCTTC. Translated: CASSSPPGQGFNNEQFF.

The chain employs TRBV7-9 and TRBJ2-3; 7 positions match TRBD2. From germline, CDR1 is SEHNR and CDR2 FQNEAQ (reference sequence). The J segment lost 7 bases and the V segment lost 6 bases, leaving 10 bases of the junction unmatched. The CDR3 spans 14 residues. CDR3 amino acids: CASRHRGDLYTQYF. The CDR3 bases are TGTGCCAGCAGACATCGGGGGGATCTATATACGCAGTATTTT.

The V gene is TRBV14, the J gene TRBJ2-2, with D possibly being TRBD1 (7 bases). V lost 2 bases and J lost 5, with 18 bases in between. This CDR3 is built from 17 residues. Germline V gives CDR1 SGHDN, CDR2 FVKESK. CDR3 protein: CASSQSPGGGWTGELFF. The CDR3 bases are TGTGCCAGCAGCCAATCACCTGGAGGGGGCTGGACCGGGGAGCTGTTTTTT.

V gene TRBV11-2 combines with J gene TRBJ1-5, with 8 bases aligning to TRBD1. Germline CDR1 reads SGHAT; CDR2 reads FQNNGV. This CDR3 has 15 amino acids. Trimming at V came to 5 bases and at J to 8 bases, leaving 11 bases not matched to a gene. The CDR3 region is CASSRGTGHSEPQHF. CDR3 bases: TGTGCCAGCAGCCGAGGGACAGGCCACTCCGAGCCCCAGCATTTT. Using reference TRBV11-2 and TRBJ1-5 for the parts outside the CDR3, the full variable domain is EAGVAQSPRYKIIEKRQSVAFWCNPISGHATLYWYQQILGQGPKLLIQFQNNGVVDDSQLPKDRFSAERLKGVDSTLKIQPAKLEDSAVYLCASSRGTGHSEPQHFGDGTRLSIL.

The chain uses TRBV18 and TRBJ1-5; D not resolved. The CDR3 covers 14 residues. Germline-derived CDR1 and CDR2 are KGHSH and LQKENI. Trimming pared 2 bases from V and 1 base from J, leaving 6 bases between. In DNA form, the CDR3 reads TGTGCCAGCTCACCATCCTTAAGCAATCAGCCCCAGCATTTT. It translates to CASSPSLSNQPQHF. The whole variable domain, remainder taken from reference TRBV18 and TRBJ1-5, is NAGVMQNPRHLVRRRGQEARLRCSPMKGHSHVYWYRQLPEEGLKFMVYLQKENIIDESGMPKERFSAEFPKEGPSILRIQQVVRGDSAAYFCASSPSLSNQPQHFGDGTRLSIL.

The V and J genes are TRBV11-2 and TRBJ2-2; D might be TRBD1 (5 bases). Germline V gene data show CDR1 as SGHAT and CDR2 as FQNNGV. The CDR3 totals 15 residues. V was cut by 1 base and J by 7 bases, with 13 bases left in between. The CDR3 sequence is CASSLVGAPGGELFF. The DNA for the CDR3 is TGTGCCAGCAGCTTAGTTGGGGCCCCCGGCGGGGAGCTGTTTTTT.

This chain links TRBV5-1 with TRBJ1-3; a weak D match, TRBD1 (5 bases). V was cut by 4 bases and J by 4 bases, with 18 bases left in between. In germline, CDR1 is SGHRS, CDR2 YFSETQ. The CDR3 is 16 residues long. The CDR3 region is CASSLRGPVDGNTIYF. The CDR3 DNA follows: TGCGCCAGCAGCCTAAGGGGCCCGGTTGACGGAAACACCATATATTTT. The whole variable domain, filled in from reference TRBV5-1 and TRBJ1-3, reads KAGVTQTPRYLIKTRGQQVTLSCSPISGHRSVSWYQQTPGQGLQFLFEYFSETQRNKGNFPGRFSGRQFSNSRSEMNVSTLELGDSALYLCASSLRGPVDGNTIYFGEGSWLTVV.

The genes are TRBV5-6 and TRBJ1-2; 10 nucleotides align to TRBD1. The germline gives CDR1 SGHDT, CDR2 YYEEEE. The trim removed 4 bases at V and 0 bases at J, leaving 3 bases unmatched. The CDR3 spans 15 residues. The CDR3 protein is CASSVGQGTNYGYTF. Here the CDR3 DNA reads TGTGCCAGCAGCGTGGGACAGGGGACTAACTATGGCTACACCTTC.

V gene TRBV2 combines with J gene TRBJ1-2, with D unclear. Germline CDR1 and CDR2: SNHLY and FYNNEI. V was pared by 8 bases and J by 7 bases, with 11 bases between. This CDR3 is 11 amino acids long. This CDR3 is CASSQAGGYTF. Written as DNA, the CDR3 is TGTGCCAGCTCCCAGGCCGGTGGCTACACCTTC.

V is TRBV19 and J is TRBJ2-3; 8 positions match TRBD1. The CDR3 has 13 amino acids. Germline CDR1 reads LNHDA; CDR2 reads SQIVND (reference sequence). V gave up 8 bases and J gave up 1 base; unmatched junction bases: 2. The CDR3, as DNA: TGTGCCAGTCGGGGACAGGGCACAGATACGCAGTATTTT. Protein product: CASRGQGTDTQYF.

V and J are TRBV30 and TRBJ2-5; perhaps TRBD2 as D (5 bases). The CDR3 spans 14 residues. V lost 0 bases, J lost 2 bases, and 10 bases lay in between. The germline gives CDR1 GTSNPN, CDR2 SVGIG (reference sequence). CDR3 in amino acids: CAWSVPERQETQYF. CDR3 sequence (DNA): TGTGCCTGGAGTGTCCCGGAGCGGCAAGAGACCCAGTACTTC.

V and J are TRBV4-2 and TRBJ1-1; D unclear. V was pared by 4 bases and J by 0 bases, with 9 bases between. The CDR3 spans 14 residues. Germline V gene lookup returns CDR1 LGHNA and CDR2 YNFKEQ. This CDR3 is CASSPTRLNTEAFF. The CDR3 nucleotides are TGTGCCAGCAGCCCAACCAGATTGAACACTGAAGCTTTCTTT.

The chain uses TRBV21-1 and TRBJ2-1; the table's TRBD2 call for D was not verified on the DNA. TRBV21-1 is designated a pseudogene. This CDR3 contains 18 residues. The DNA of the CDR3 is TGTGCCAGCAGCACGAGACTAGCGGGGGGACCCTCCTACAATGAGCAGTTCTTC. It translates to CASSTRLAGGPSYNEQFF.

The genes are TRBV6-5 and TRBJ1-1; 9 positions agree with TRBD1. V was clipped by 5 bases and J by 0 bases; unmatched bases: 4. CDR3 length: 15 residues. Looked up from germline, CDR1 is MNHEY and CDR2 is SVGAGI. The chain's CDR3 is CASSPGTGMNTEAFF. CDR3 in DNA: TGTGCCAGCAGTCCAGGGACAGGGATGAACACTGAAGCTTTCTTT.

As DNA, the CDR3 is TGTGCCAGCAGTGGGGGCAGGGTCCTCCCCGGGGAGCTGTTTTTT. Translated, it gives CASSGGRVLPGELFF. The rearrangement uses TRBV2 and TRBJ2-2; D is possibly TRBD1 (5 bases). V was cut by 4 bases and J by 6 bases, with 15 bases left in between. CDR1 and CDR2 (germline): SNHLY, FYNNEI. This CDR3 comprises 15 residues.

The chain carries TRBV5-1 and TRBJ2-7; TRBD1 matches 9 bases. Germline CDR1 reads SGHRS; CDR2 reads YFSETQ. The CDR3 contains 15 residues. V was clipped by 5 bases and J by 3 bases; unmatched bases: 9. CDR3 in DNA: TGCGCCAGCAGTGGACAGGGGAATTCGGGCTACGAGCAGTACTTC. Protein sequence: CASSGQGNSGYEQYF.

V usage is TRBV6-6 and J usage is TRBJ2-1, with D maybe TRBD2 (6 bases). V lost 2 bases, J lost 5 bases, and 16 bases lay in between. Germline CDR1 reads MNHNY; CDR2 reads SVGAGI (reference sequence). This CDR3 spans 16 amino acids. The CDR3 DNA is TGTGCCAGCAGTTACGCGACGGGAGTAATGAACAATGAGCAGTTCTTC. This codes for CASSYATGVMNNEQFF.

The chain joins TRBV2 to TRBJ2-4; perhaps TRBD2 as D (6 bases). The CDR3 is 14 residues long. The germline V gene encodes CDR1 SNHLY and CDR2 FYNNEI. V lost 4 bases and J lost 9, with 16 bases in between. The CDR3 region is CASSGTGVWAIQYF. The CDR3 nucleotides read TGTGCCAGCAGTGGAACGGGGGTGTGGGCCATTCAGTACTTC.

This chain uses TRBV7-8 with TRBJ2-3; D gene ambiguous. CDR1 SGHVS and CDR2 FQNEAQ come from the germline V gene. V lost 5 bases and J lost 2, with 5 bases in between. The CDR3 sequence is 12 residues long. The CDR3 here is CASSDTTDTQYF. The CDR3 DNA follows: TGTGCCAGCAGCGACACCACAGATACGCAGTATTTT.

The gene calls are TRBV5-1 and TRBJ2-1; the match to TRBD2 covers 8 bases. V trimming: 4 bases; J trimming: 6 bases; junction bases outside the gene matches: 12. Germline CDR1 reads SGHRS; CDR2 reads YFSETQ. The CDR3 extends over 16 amino acids. CDR3 nucleotide sequence: TGCGCCAGCAGCCGGACCAGCGGGAGAGTAGCCAATGAGCAGTTCTTC. Its translation is CASSRTSGRVANEQFF.

The chain carries TRBV18 and TRBJ2-1; 8 positions match TRBD2. CDR1 and CDR2 from the germline V gene are KGHSH and LQKENI. This CDR3 comprises 15 residues. V shed 8 bases, J shed 0 bases, and the junction held 6 bases outside the gene matches. CDR3 region: CASAISGNSYNEQFF. The CDR3 bases are TGTGCCAGCGCGATTAGCGGGAACTCCTACAATGAGCAGTTCTTC. The full variable domain, its missing parts supplied by reference TRBV18 and TRBJ2-1, is NAGVMQNPRHLVRRRGQEARLRCSPMKGHSHVYWYRQLPEEGLKFMVYLQKENIIDESGMPKERFSAEFPKEGPSILRIQQVVRGDSAAYFCASAISGNSYNEQFFGPGTRLTVL.